The next 16 T cell receptor beta chains were all read from a single sample in a study of blood T cells in healthy people across ages. A second about 7 to 12 cycle PCR used barcoded and J-beta primers. One entry per CDR3 protein results from TCRdb running MiXCR on the 5' RACE reads. The sample shows roughly 2 million distinct CDR3 sequences, 49% of them seen only once. The specimen sequenced was blood. These receptors all come from a woman in her forties in good health.

The chain links TRBV19 to TRBJ1-5, with D perhaps matching TRBD1 (5 bases). Germline assignment: CDR1 LNHDA and CDR2 SQIVND (reference sequence). V was shortened by 7 bases and J by 3 bases, with 16 bases between the two germline ends. The CDR3 contains 15 residues. The CDR3 region is CASTPGRQNNQPQHF. CDR3 DNA: TGTGCCAGTACCCCCGGGCGACAGAACAATCAGCCCCAGCATTTT.

This clonotype was seen more than once but under ten times. This chain uses TRBV5-1 with TRBJ2-6, with D perhaps TRBD1 (6 bases). Germline V lookup: CDR1 SGHRS, CDR2 YFSETQ. V lost 0 bases to trimming and J lost 0 bases, with 10 bases between them. The CDR3 extends over 17 amino acids. CDR3 residues: CASSLVAGDSGANVLTF. The CDR3 nucleotides are TGCGCCAGCAGCTTGGTAGCAGGGGACTCTGGGGCCAACGTCCTGACTTTC.

Here the CDR3 reads CASLGLAPNEQFF. DNA of the CDR3: TGTGCCAGCCTTGGACTAGCCCCTAATGAGCAGTTCTTC. The V gene is TRBV5-6, the J gene TRBJ2-1; 8 nucleotides align to TRBD2. The CDR3 runs 13 residues. J gave up 7 bases and V 7 bases, and 7 bases lay outside the gene matches. Germline values: CDR1 SGHDT, CDR2 YYEEEE.

This clonotype was picked up a small number of times. The gene calls are TRBV7-9 and TRBJ2-3; D gene ambiguous. Trimming left V 9 bases short and J 0 bases short, with 13 bases between. Germline CDR1 is SEHNR and CDR2 is FQNEAQ (reference sequence). CDR3 length equals 14 residues. In nucleotides, the CDR3 is TGTGCCAGTATATGGGGTTCGAGCACAGATACGCAGTATTTT. It is translated as CASIWGSSTDTQYF.

This clonotype occurred a few times. This chain connects TRBV5-4 to TRBJ2-1; possibly TRBD2 for D (6 bases). The germline V and J ends were trimmed by 0 bases and 9 bases, with 19 bases remaining between them. CDR3 length: 16 residues. Germline CDR1 reads SGHNT; CDR2 reads YYREEE (reference sequence). The CDR3 loop reads CASSLGGIAYRAEQFF. In DNA form, the CDR3 reads TGTGCCAGCAGCTTGGGCGGGATAGCCTATCGGGCTGAGCAGTTCTTC.

This chain joins TRBV7-8 and TRBJ2-7, with D possibly matching TRBD1 (5 bases). The CDR3 extends over 13 amino acids. Trimming removed 5 bases at V and 2 bases at J, with 10 bases between. Germline assignment: CDR1 SGHVS and CDR2 FQNEAQ. CDR3 coding DNA: TGTGCCAGCAGCATTACAGGAACCTACGAGCAGTACTTC. Translated, it gives CASSITGTYEQYF.

With regard to this clonotype: A far larger clone is just one base off, so this is likely a read error. The rearrangement uses TRBV13 and TRBJ2-5, with 7 nucleotides matching TRBD1. The germline CDR1 and CDR2 sequences are PRHDT and FYEKMQ (reference sequence). The CDR3 is made up of 13 amino acids. CDR3 sequence: CVSSPGTEETQYF. The DNA for the CDR3 is TGTGTCAGCAGCCCCGGGACAGAAGAGACCCAGTACTTC.

The V and J genes are TRBV7-9 and TRBJ1-5; 8 bases fit TRBD1. V was clipped by 1 base and J by 5 bases; unmatched bases: 4. Germline V gene data show CDR1 as SEHNR and CDR2 as FQNEAQ (reference sequence). The CDR3 runs to 15 residues. The CDR3 DNA reads as TGTGCCAGCAGCTTAGGGACAGGGCATGATCAGCCCCAGCATTTT. This translates into CASSLGTGHDQPQHF. The variable domain in full, with the rest retrieved from reference TRBV7-9 and TRBJ1-5, is DTGVSQNPRHKITKRGQNVTFRCDPISEHNRLYWYRQTLGQGPEFLTYFQNEAQLEKSRLLSDRFSAERPKGSFSTLEIQRTEQGDSAMYLCASSLGTGHDQPQHFGDGTRLSIL.

There are a few counts of this clonotype. The J gene is TRBJ1-6, the V gene TRBV15; 9 positions match TRBD1. This CDR3 is built from 15 residues. From germline, CDR1 is LNHNV and CDR2 YYDKDF (reference sequence). J was trimmed by 9 bases and V by 8 bases; bases with no gene match: 11. CDR3 in amino acids: CATQPGTGLGSPLHF. The CDR3 DNA sequence: TGTGCCACCCAACCCGGGACAGGGCTCGGTTCACCCCTCCACTTT.

This clonotype was found many times. The chain uses TRBV20-1 and TRBJ2-3, with unresolved D. The germline V gene encodes CDR1 DFQATT and CDR2 SNEGSKA (reference sequence). Trimming shortened V by 0 bases and J by 0 bases, and 10 bases separated the two germline ends. The CDR3 loop spans 15 amino acids. CDR3 sequence: CSARDMAASTDTQYF. CDR3 nucleotides: TGCAGTGCTAGAGATATGGCAGCTAGCACAGATACGCAGTATTTT.

The J gene is TRBJ2-4, the V gene TRBV5-1; the match to TRBD1 covers 11 bases. The end of the DNA aligns better with TRBJ2-7, so the J call may be wrong. CDR3 length: 13 residues. Germline V gene lookup returns CDR1 SGHRS and CDR2 YFSETQ. The CDR3 region has the DNA TGCGCCAGCAGCATAGGGACAGGGGGCGAGCAGTACTTC. It translates to CASSIGTGGEQYF.

The rearrangement joins TRBV11-2 to TRBJ2-5, with a tentative D call TRBD2 (5 bases). Matching the DNA end better, TRBJ2-1 makes the J call doubtful. The CDR3 is 19 amino acids. Per the germline V gene, CDR1 is SGHAT and CDR2 is FQNNGV. CDR3 region: CASSLVSLSRGLTQETQFF. The DNA for the CDR3 is TGTGCCAGCAGCTTAGTTTCCTTAAGCCGAGGGCTAACACAAGAGACCCAGTTCTTC.

The chain carries TRBV20-1 and TRBJ1-4; D not certain. The length of the CDR3 is 16 residues. Per germline, CDR1 DFQATT and CDR2 SNEGSKA (reference sequence). V was cut by 6 bases and J by 0 bases, with 17 bases left in between. CDR3 nucleotides: TGCAGTGCCGACCAGGCCCGGGCGACAACTAATGAAAAACTGTTTTTT. Translating it yields CSADQARATTNEKLFF.

The CDR3 DNA follows: TGTGCCAGCAGCTTAAACGGACTAGGGGGGGATACGCAGTATTTT. Protein sequence: CASSLNGLGGDTQYF. V usage is TRBV7-8 and J usage is TRBJ2-3, with a tentative D call TRBD2 (7 bases). The V end lost 2 bases, the J end lost 6 bases, and 15 bases lay between the germline ends. CDR3 length: 15 residues. The germline V gene has CDR1 SGHVS and CDR2 FQNEAQ.

The chain employs TRBV6-5 and TRBJ2-7, with a weak D call TRBD1 (5 bases). The J call may be faulty, since TRBJ2-5 better matches the DNA end. CDR3 size: 13 residues. Germline loops: CDR1 MNHEY, CDR2 SVGAGI. CDR3: CASSWTFLETQYF. The CDR3 DNA follows: TGTGCCAGCAGTTGGACATTTCTGGAGACCCAGTACTTC.

In this sample, this clonotype turned up a few times. The chain is built from TRBV15 and TRBJ1-5; D is unclear. Trimming shortened V by 8 bases and J by 7 bases, and 18 bases separated the two germline ends. CDR1 and CDR2 (germline): LNHNV, YYDKDF (reference sequence). This CDR3 spans 14 amino acids. CDR3: CATGLGGNIQPQHF. The DNA of the CDR3 is TGTGCCACCGGGTTGGGAGGGAACATACAGCCCCAGCATTTT.